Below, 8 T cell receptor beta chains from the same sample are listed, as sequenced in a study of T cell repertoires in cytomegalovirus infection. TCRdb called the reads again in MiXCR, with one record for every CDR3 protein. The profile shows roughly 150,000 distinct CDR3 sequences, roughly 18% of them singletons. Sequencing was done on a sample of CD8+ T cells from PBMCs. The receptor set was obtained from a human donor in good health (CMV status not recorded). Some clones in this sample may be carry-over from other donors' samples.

CDR3 protein: CSARDPARAYNEQFF. CDR3 sequence (DNA): TGCAGTGCTAGAGATCCAGCGAGAGCCTACAATGAGCAGTTCTTC. This chain connects TRBV20-1 to TRBJ2-1; D ambiguous. The CDR3 totals 15 residues. V lost 0 bases and J lost 2, with 11 bases in between. Germline CDR1 reads DFQATT; CDR2 reads SNEGSKA (reference sequence).

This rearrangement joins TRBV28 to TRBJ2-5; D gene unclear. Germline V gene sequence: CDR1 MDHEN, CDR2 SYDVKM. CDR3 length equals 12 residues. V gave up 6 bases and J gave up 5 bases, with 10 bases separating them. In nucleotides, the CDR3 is TGTGCCAGCAGCCGTACTGGGGAGACCCAGTACTTC. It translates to CASSRTGETQYF.

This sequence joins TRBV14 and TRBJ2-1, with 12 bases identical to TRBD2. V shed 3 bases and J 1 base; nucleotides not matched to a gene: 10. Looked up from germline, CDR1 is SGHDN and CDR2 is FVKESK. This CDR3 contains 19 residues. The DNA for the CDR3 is TGTGCCAGCAGCCATCCCAGACTAGCGGGAGCACCTTCCTACAATGAGCAGTTCTTC. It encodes CASSHPRLAGAPSYNEQFF. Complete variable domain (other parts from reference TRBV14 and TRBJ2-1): EAGVTQFPSHSVIEKGQTVTLRCDPISGHDNLYWYRRVMGKEIKFLLHFVKESKQDESGMPNNRFLAERTGGTYSTLKVQPAELEDSGVYFCASSHPRLAGAPSYNEQFFGPGTRLTVL.

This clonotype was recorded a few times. The CDR3 region has the DNA TGTGCCAGCGGCCCCGATCCTTTCAACACCATATATTTT. Translating gives CASGPDPFNTIYF. The gene calls are TRBV7-9 and TRBJ1-3; no reliable D call. The CDR3 length is 13 residues. V was trimmed by 8 bases and J by 7 bases, leaving 15 bases between them. Germline-derived CDR1 and CDR2 are SEHNR and FQNEAQ (reference sequence).

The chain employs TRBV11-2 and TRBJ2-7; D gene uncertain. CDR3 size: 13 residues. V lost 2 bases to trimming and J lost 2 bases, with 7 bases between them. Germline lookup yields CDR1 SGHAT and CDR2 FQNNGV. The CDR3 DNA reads TGTGCCAGCAGCTTATTAGACACCTACGAGCAGTACTTC. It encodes CASSLLDTYEQYF.

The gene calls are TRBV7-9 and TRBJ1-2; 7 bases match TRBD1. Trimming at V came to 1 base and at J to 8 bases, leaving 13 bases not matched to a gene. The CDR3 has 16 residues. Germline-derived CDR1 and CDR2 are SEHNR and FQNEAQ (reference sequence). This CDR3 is CASSLEGGQAAIGYTF. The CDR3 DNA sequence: TGTGCCAGCAGCTTAGAAGGAGGACAGGCCGCTATCGGCTACACCTTC.

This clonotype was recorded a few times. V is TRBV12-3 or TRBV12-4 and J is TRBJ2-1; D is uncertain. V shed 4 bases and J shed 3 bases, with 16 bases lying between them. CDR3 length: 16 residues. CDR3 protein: CASSSPGYTIYNEQFF. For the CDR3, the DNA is TGTGCCAGCAGTTCCCCCGGCTACACGATCTACAATGAGCAGTTCTTC.

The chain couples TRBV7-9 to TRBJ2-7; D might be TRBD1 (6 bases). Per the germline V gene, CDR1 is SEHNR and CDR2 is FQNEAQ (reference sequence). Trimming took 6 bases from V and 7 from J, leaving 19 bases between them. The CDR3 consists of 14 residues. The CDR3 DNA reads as TGTGCCAGCAGGACCTCAGGGGTATCAGGGGAGCAGTACTTC. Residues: CASRTSGVSGEQYF.